A selection of T cell receptor beta chains follows, all from one sample in a study of T cells in Graves' hyperthyroidism and ophthalmopathy. TCRdb passed the multiplex PCR reads through MiXCR, listing each CDR3 protein once. This table has 300,000 to 450,000 distinct CDR3 sequences, approximately 14% appearing once. Sequenced sample: blood. These receptors all stem from a woman aged 60-75 years with Graves' hyperthyroidism. The CDR3 runs from the conserved cysteine through the conserved F or W. The D gene is left open where the match is weak. Size tells how often a clone was seen (once, few, many) or the class of an expanded clone, and some rows leave it out.

v_call: TRBV2; j_call: TRBJ1-1; clone_size: many; d_call: -; cdr3_nt: TGTGCCAGCAGATATAGTGAAGCTTTCTTT; cdr3_aa: CASRYSEAFF
v_call: TRBV5-1; j_call: TRBJ1-2; clone_size: -; d_call: -; cdr3_nt: TGCGCCAGCAGCTTGGTCCCAGGTGGGGACTATGGCTGCACCTTC; cdr3_aa: CASSLVPGGDYGCTF
v_call: TRBV20-1; j_call: TRBJ1-2; clone_size: -; d_call: -; cdr3_nt: TGCAGTGCTAGATCTATTTCTTGGGGTGATTCCGGCTACACCTTC; cdr3_aa: CSARSISWGDSGYTF
v_call: TRBV20-1; j_call: TRBJ1-5; clone_size: many; d_call: TRBD1; cdr3_nt: TGCAGTGCTAGAGGGCCAGGGGGCGGAAGGGGCAATCAGCCCCAGCATTTT; cdr3_aa: CSARGPGGGRGNQPQHF
v_call: TRBV20-1; j_call: TRBJ1-5; clone_size: -; d_call: -; cdr3_nt: TGCAGTGCTAGCAGGGAGCGGAGTCAGCCCCAGCATTTT; cdr3_aa: CSASRERSQPQHF
v_call: TRBV28; j_call: TRBJ2-2; clone_size: many; d_call: TRBD2; cdr3_nt: TGTGCCTCCTCCCTAGCGGGAGAGGAGGGGGTCGGGGAGCTGTTTTTT; cdr3_aa: CASSLAGEEGVGELFF
v_call: TRBV29-1; j_call: TRBJ1-2; clone_size: few; d_call: TRBD1; cdr3_nt: TGCAGCGCTGGTATGGGCCCAGGGGGCGGTAGCTATGGCTACACCTTC; cdr3_aa: CSAGMGPGGGSYGYTF
v_call: TRBV6-5; j_call: TRBJ1-1; clone_size: many; d_call: -; cdr3_nt: TGTGCCAGCAGTTACTCGATCACTGAAGCTTTCTTT; cdr3_aa: CASSYSITEAFF
v_call: TRBV20-1; j_call: TRBJ1-6; clone_size: many; d_call: -; cdr3_nt: TGCAGTGGATCCCCTCAAGGGGGTTCACCCCTCCACTTT; cdr3_aa: CSGSPQGGSPLHF
v_call: TRBV20-1; j_call: TRBJ2-3; clone_size: many; d_call: -; cdr3_nt: TGCAGTGCTAGAGATCGAAGGTCGGATACGCAGTATTTT; cdr3_aa: CSARDRRSDTQYF
v_call: TRBV19; j_call: TRBJ2-1; clone_size: -; d_call: -; cdr3_nt: TGTGCCAGTAGTATTGCTGTGGGATCCTACAATGAGCAGTTCTTC; cdr3_aa: CASSIAVGSYNEQFF
v_call: TRBV20-1; j_call: TRBJ2-7; clone_size: few; d_call: TRBD2; cdr3_nt: TGCAGTGCGGCGCTGGGACTAGCGGGCTCCTACGAGCAGTACTTC; cdr3_aa: CSAALGLAGSYEQYF
v_call: TRBV6-6; j_call: TRBJ2-3; clone_size: few; d_call: TRBD2; cdr3_nt: TGTGCCAGCAGTTACCGGCGTCCCGGGACTAGCGGTCATCCGCAGTATTTT; cdr3_aa: CASSYRRPGTSGHPQYF
v_call: TRBV11-3; j_call: TRBJ2-7; clone_size: many; d_call: -; cdr3_nt: TGTGCCAGCACCCGCGGAGGACGCCACGAGCAGTACTTC; cdr3_aa: CASTRGGRHEQYF
v_call: TRBV3-1; j_call: TRBJ1-6; clone_size: -; d_call: -; cdr3_nt: TGTGCCAGCAGCCATCAGAATTCACCCCTCCACTTT; cdr3_aa: CASSHQNSPLHF
v_call: TRBV9; j_call: TRBJ1-2; clone_size: -; d_call: -; cdr3_nt: TGTGCCAGCAGCCCGGAGGGCAACAACTATGGCTACACCTTC; cdr3_aa: CASSPEGNNYGYTF
v_call: TRBV11-2; j_call: TRBJ2-3; clone_size: once; d_call: -; cdr3_nt: TGTGTCAGCAGCTACCGACTAGAACGCACAGATACGCAGTATTTT; cdr3_aa: CVSSYRLERTDTQYF
v_call: TRBV28; j_call: TRBJ2-1; clone_size: many; d_call: TRBD1; cdr3_nt: TGTGCCGCTGCCGGGACAGGGGCCCGGCGGATTGAGCAGTTCTTC; cdr3_aa: CAAAGTGARRIEQFF
v_call: TRBV2; j_call: TRBJ2-7; clone_size: many; d_call: TRBD1; cdr3_nt: TGTGCCAGCAGGGGGGACAGATACGAGCAGTACTTC; cdr3_aa: CASRGDRYEQYF
v_call: TRBV27; j_call: TRBJ2-1; clone_size: -; d_call: -; cdr3_nt: TGTGCCAGCGGTCCCGACCGGCCCGCTTGGAATGAGCAGTTCTTC; cdr3_aa: CASGPDRPAWNEQFF
v_call: TRBV11-2; j_call: TRBJ2-2; clone_size: many; d_call: -; cdr3_nt: TGTGCCAGCAGCTTAGGTCCGGGAGACACCGGGGAGCTGTTTTTT; cdr3_aa: CASSLGPGDTGELFF
v_call: TRBV28; j_call: TRBJ2-6; clone_size: few; d_call: -; cdr3_nt: TGTGCCAGCAGAGGAGCGAGCTCTGGGGCCAACGTCCTGACTTTC; cdr3_aa: CASRGASSGANVLTF
v_call: TRBV7-9; j_call: TRBJ2-1; clone_size: few; d_call: -; cdr3_nt: TGTGCCAGCGACCTTTACGGGGACAATGAGCAGTTCTTC; cdr3_aa: CASDLYGDNEQFF
v_call: TRBV18; j_call: TRBJ2-1; clone_size: many; d_call: -; cdr3_nt: TGTGCCAGCTCACCATTTGCCGGGGCCTATGAGCAGTTCTTC; cdr3_aa: CASSPFAGAYEQFF
v_call: TRBV24-1; j_call: TRBJ2-3; clone_size: -; d_call: -; cdr3_nt: TGTGCCACCAGTGACTCCCCGGGTAGACAGAGCACAGATACGCAGTATTTT; cdr3_aa: CATSDSPGRQSTDTQYF
v_call: TRBV20-1; j_call: TRBJ2-7; clone_size: many; d_call: TRBD2; cdr3_nt: TGCAGTGCTAGAGATCAGGCGGGAGGTTACGAGCAGTACTTC; cdr3_aa: CSARDQAGGYEQYF